This paragraph covers one T cell receptor beta chain sequence. These data originate in a study of T cell responses to AZD1222 COVID-19 vaccine. The CDR3 sequence is 15 residues long. From germline, CDR1 is SGHKS and CDR2 YYEKEE (reference sequence). V was cut by 0 bases and J by 0 bases, with 6 bases left in between. Sequencing used immunoSEQ multiplex PCR; TCRdb keeps in-frame clones, though not all of them. This sample has about 61,000 clones, with about four fifths found just once. J is TRBJ1-4 and V is TRBV5-5; no firm D call. The receptor was derived from an adult who received the AZD1222 COVID-19 vaccine. The starting material was peripheral blood, obtained 28 days after the second AZD1222 dose. This CDR3 reads CASSLGWATNEKLFF. In nucleotides, the CDR3 is TGTGCCAGCAGCTTGGGATGGGCAACTAATGAAAAACTGTTTTTT. The full variable domain, in which reference TRBV5-5 and TRBJ1-4 provide the parts outside the CDR3, is DAGVTQSPTHLIKTRGQQVTLRCSPISGHKSVSWYQQVLGQGPQFIFQYYEKEERGRGNFPDRFSARQFPNYSSELNVNALLLGDSALYLCASSLGWATNEKLFFGSGTQLSVL.